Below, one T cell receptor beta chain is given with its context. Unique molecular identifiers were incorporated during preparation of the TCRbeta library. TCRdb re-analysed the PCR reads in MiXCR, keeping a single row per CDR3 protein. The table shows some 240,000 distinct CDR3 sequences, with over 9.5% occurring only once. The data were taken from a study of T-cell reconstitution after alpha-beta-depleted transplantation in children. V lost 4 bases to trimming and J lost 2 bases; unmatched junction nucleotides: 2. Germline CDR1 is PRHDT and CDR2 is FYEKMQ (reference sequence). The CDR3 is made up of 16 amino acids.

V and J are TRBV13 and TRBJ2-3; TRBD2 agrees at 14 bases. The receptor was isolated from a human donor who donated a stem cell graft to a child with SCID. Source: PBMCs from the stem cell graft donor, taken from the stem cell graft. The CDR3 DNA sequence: TGTGCCAGCAGCTGGGGACTAGCGGGGGACACAGATACGCAGTATTTT. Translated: CASSWGLAGDTDTQYF. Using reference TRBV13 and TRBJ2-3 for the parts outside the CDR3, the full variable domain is AAGVIQSPRHLIKEKRETATLKCYPIPRHDTVYWYQQGPGQDPQFLISFYEKMQSDKGSIPDRFSAQQFSDYHSELNMSSLELGDSALYFCASSWGLAGDTDTQYFGPGTRLTVL.